The 7 T cell receptor beta chains given below trace back to one sample, sequenced in a study of cytomegalovirus exposure and HLA in healthy donors (dated by TCRdb to about 2017). Library preparation was by the immunoSEQ multiplex PCR assay. For the multiplex PCR, a mixture combining 60 forward primers for TCR Vbeta segments and 13 reverse primers for TCR Jbeta segments was used. This is the immuneACCESS table as TCRdb keeps it, with only in-frame sequences that have V and J called. A part of the clones is gone; compared with another copy, unresolved V genes explain less than half, and the rest is unexplained. The sample includes 120,000 to 150,000 clones, with 75% to 80% observed a single time. In total, the top ten clones hold approximately 5% of the sample. The sequenced sample was PBMCs. These receptors all stem from a woman in her forties or fifties in good health and CMV-seronegative.

The chain couples TRBV2 to TRBJ1-5, with D maybe TRBD1 (6 bases). CDR3 length: 16 amino acids. CDR1 and CDR2 from the germline V gene are SNHLY and FYNNEI. V was pared by 3 bases and J by 6 bases, with 18 bases between. CDR3 residues: CASSEARGILGQPQHF. CDR3 DNA sequence: TGTGCCAGCAGTGAGGCCAGGGGAATATTGGGTCAGCCCCAGCATTTT. The variable domain in full, with the rest retrieved from reference TRBV2 and TRBJ1-5, is EPEVTQTPSHQVTQMGQEVILRCVPISNHLYFYWYRQILGQKVEFLVSFYNNEISEKSEIFDDQFSVERPDGSNFTLKIRSTKLEDSAMYFCASSEARGILGQPQHFGDGTRLSIL.

The CDR3 region is CASSVDGQVGNTIYF. In nucleotides, the CDR3 is TGTGCCAGCAGCGTAGACGGACAGGTCGGAAACACCATATATTTT. This chain uses TRBV7-2 with TRBJ1-3; TRBD1 matches 7 bases. This CDR3 is 15 amino acids long. The germline V gene has CDR1 SGHTA and CDR2 FQGNSA. Trimming cost V 5 bases and J 4 bases; bases outside gene matches: 8. Based on the CDR3 plus reference TRBV7-2 and TRBJ1-3, the full variable domain is GAGVSQSPSNKVTEKGKDVELRCDPISGHTALYWYRQSLGQGLEFLIYFQGNSAPDKSGLPSDRFSAERTGGSVSTLTIQRTQQEDSAVYLCASSVDGQVGNTIYFGEGSWLTVV.

The chain is built from TRBV25-1 and TRBJ1-1, with D unresolved. The CDR3 is 15 amino acids. Between the trimmed V and J ends, which lost 4 bases and 5 bases, there was a span of 17 bases. Germline V gene lookup returns CDR1 MGHDK and CDR2 SYGVNS. In DNA form, the CDR3 reads TGTGCCAGCAGTGGACCGGCCGAGGGTAATACTGAAGCTTTCTTT. This encodes CASSGPAEGNTEAFF.

This clone has just a few counts. This chain joins TRBV6-1 and TRBJ2-7, with TRBD2 matching over 8 bases. This CDR3 region has 15 residues. Germline CDR1 MNHNS, CDR2 SASEGT. Trimming cost V 6 bases and J 3 bases; bases outside gene matches: 10. The CDR3 DNA reads TGTGCCAGCAGCGCTAACGGGGGGGGGTACTACGAGCAGTACTTC. Its protein is CASSANGGGYYEQYF.

V gene TRBV6-5 combines with J gene TRBJ1-1, with a tentative D call TRBD1 (5 bases). Germline V CDR1 and CDR2: MNHEY, SVGAGI. The CDR3 has 13 amino acids. Trimming pared 6 bases from V and 1 base from J, leaving 9 bases between. CDR3 sequence: CASRDSKNTEAFF. DNA for the CDR3: TGTGCCAGCAGAGACAGTAAGAACACTGAAGCTTTCTTT.

This clone showed up just once. Here the CDR3 DNA reads TGTGCCAGCAGTGGGCCACTAGCGGGGGGGCCTAGCTCTGGGGCCAACGTCCTGACTTTC. It is translated as CASSGPLAGGPSSGANVLTF. The chain employs TRBV6-1 and TRBJ2-6; TRBD2 matches at 13 bases. With V trimmed by 4 bases and J by 0 bases, 9 bases remained unmatched. Looked up from germline, CDR1 is MNHNS and CDR2 is SASEGT. This CDR3 region has 20 residues.

The chain carries TRBV6-4 and TRBJ2-6; 10 bases agree with TRBD1. This CDR3 comprises 17 residues. After removal of 7 bases from V and 0 bases from J, the junction contained 6 bases not matched to a gene. Germline V gives CDR1 MRHNA, CDR2 SNTAGT. The CDR3 DNA reads TGTGCCAGCACCGCCGGGACAGGGGTCTCTGGGGCCAACGTCCTGACTTTC. This gives the protein CASTAGTGVSGANVLTF.